This T cell receptor beta chain was observed in a study of CD8 T cells in ankylosing spondylitis (dated by TCRdb to the late 2010s). As for the study more broadly: To find TCR variants linked to disease, the study profiled T cell receptor beta repertoires in ankylosing spondylitis patients and healthy donors. In total, the full study cohort was made up of some 110 healthy donors and 25 ankylosing spondylitis patients. Peripheral blood was sampled, and synovial fluid was also collected from ankylosing spondylitis patients. Overall results and qualifications from the work: A TCR beta motif of several highly homologous amino acid variants appeared characteristic of blood from ankylosing spondylitis patients. A CD8+ phenotype was shown by the disease-linked clones, which were found at relatively low frequencies in peripheral blood. Significant enrichment of the disease-linked clones was reported in matched synovial fluid samples from ankylosing spondylitis patients. Some motif variants had previously been reported in the synovial fluid and blood of reactive arthritis patients, which suggests shared mechanisms of disease initiation.

The germline V gene specifies SGHAT as CDR1 and FQNNGV as CDR2. The CDR3 covers 13 residues, taking in both the cysteine and the phenylalanine. The CDR3 DNA has 39 bases and is translated from base 1. V gives up 1 base and J gives up 4 bases, and the segment between their germline ends measures 7 bases. The sequencer was an Illumina HiSeq 2500. Quantitative 5'-RACE with molecular barcodes was used to prepare TCR beta libraries. The paper's processing steps were these. A new computational method, built on a probabilistic model of VDJ rearrangement, was used to identify disease-linked TCR variants. TCRdb took the public reads, trimmed them with fastp at Q25, ran MiXCR for clone calling and kept in-frame beta chains. Rows with one shared CDR3 protein collapse into an entry with the most common genes and DNA. None of the V and J calls come from the authors' own analysis; TCRdb made them. For this sample there are 200,000 to 250,000 distinct CDR3 sequences; roughly 10% appear just once. The ten biggest clones cover less than 7.5% of the sample.

This clonotype was seen repeatedly, ten times or more. What this receptor recognizes is not known. Base-call qualities are not available, and no considerably larger clone is one nucleotide away. Recombination linked TRBV11-2 to TRBJ1-2; a tentative D match to TRBD1 spans 5 bases. Input material: blood, either unsorted or a sorted T cell fraction (not recorded which). The receptor was isolated from a male donor with ankylosing spondylitis or in good health (not recorded which). The CDR3 reads CASSLGGAYGYTF. The nucleotide sequence is given as TGTGCCAGCAGCTTAGGGGGCGCCTATGGCTACACCTTC.